Below are 30 T cell receptor beta chains sequenced from a single sample in a study of T-cell memory formation after mild COVID-19. Using its own MiXCR run on the 5' RACE reads, TCRdb lists one record per CDR3 protein. The sample holds roughly 310,000 distinct CDR3 sequences, 15% seen once. Sequencing was done on a sample of PBMCs or a T cell subset sorted from them (not recorded which). These receptors all stem from a man aged 18 to 30 who had mild COVID-19 (a few samples of this study predate the infection). Cell type and time point are not known.

The genes are TRBV20-1 and TRBJ2-2; D unresolved. Germline CDR1 reads DFQATT; CDR2 reads SNEGSKA (reference sequence). The CDR3 is 11 residues long. Trimming stripped 5 bases from V and 9 bases from J, with 10 bases between. The CDR3 here is CSAPDGRELFF. The CDR3 nucleotides are TGCAGTGCTCCCGACGGTCGGGAGCTGTTTTTT.

This clonotype was seen more than once but under ten times. This chain uses TRBV28 with TRBJ2-1, with 9 bases aligning to TRBD1. Germline CDR1 and CDR2: MDHEN and SYDVKM. V shed 4 bases, J shed 2 bases, and the junction held 6 bases outside the gene matches. The CDR3 runs 16 residues. The CDR3 spells CASSSRGTGPYNEQFF. CDR3 nucleotide sequence: TGTGCCAGCAGTTCCAGGGGGACAGGGCCCTACAATGAGCAGTTCTTC.

This clonotype was seen only a few times. The conserved closing phenylalanine or tryptophan is absent in this CDR3, likely reflecting a read error. It is unclear where the CDR3 begins or ends on the DNA, so no DNA is shown, and the CDR3 is as TCRdb lists it. The genes are TRBV7-9 and TRBJ2-1; the D segment call TRBD2 is taken from the table without a DNA check. Per the germline V gene, CDR1 is SEHNR and CDR2 is FQNEAQ (reference sequence). The CDR3 is 16 residues long, ends included. CDR3 region: CASSLNTGTSGGSISV.

This chain links TRBV7-9 with TRBJ2-7; perhaps TRBD1 as D (5 bases). V was trimmed by 2 bases and J by 1 base, leaving 12 bases between them. The germline CDR1 and CDR2 sequences are SEHNR and FQNEAQ (reference sequence). The CDR3 contains 15 residues. The CDR3 spells CASSLRSSGSYEQYF. CDR3 DNA sequence: TGTGCCAGCAGCTTACGGTCATCAGGGTCCTACGAGCAGTACTTC.

The chain has TRBV7-9 and TRBJ2-5, with D maybe TRBD2 (5 bases). The CDR3 runs 16 residues. V lost 5 bases and J 3 bases, leaving 19 bases between the germline ends. CDR1 SEHNR and CDR2 FQNEAQ come from the germline V gene (reference sequence). CDR3 loop: CASSGGRSQFKETQYF. CDR3 sequence (DNA): TGTGCCAGCAGCGGCGGGCGCTCGCAGTTCAAAGAGACCCAGTACTTC.

The chain is built from TRBV29-1 and TRBJ2-3, with D possibly matching TRBD2 (7 bases). Per germline, CDR1 SQVTM and CDR2 ANQGSEA. With 4 bases removed from V and 5 bases from J, the gap between germline ends came to 13 bases. This CDR3 is built from 13 residues. The chain's CDR3 is CSVAGGPGDTQYF. The CDR3 coding sequence is TGCAGCGTTGCCGGGGGGCCAGGAGATACGCAGTATTTT.

This clonotype was observed at least ten times. This chain links TRBV7-3 with TRBJ2-3, with 8 bases fitting TRBD1. V was pared by 3 bases and J by 6 bases, with 8 bases of the junction left unmatched. Germline V gene sequence: CDR1 SGHTA, CDR2 FQGTGA. This CDR3 is 15 amino acids long. The DNA of the CDR3 is TGTGCCAGCAGCTTCTCCCCAGGGGGCTCGGATACGCAGTATTTT. This encodes CASSFSPGGSDTQYF.

The chain uses TRBV7-2 and TRBJ2-7, with D possibly TRBD2 on 5 matching bases. The CDR3 runs to 17 residues. Deletions cut 0 bases from V and 2 bases from J, with 17 bases between. Germline V gene sequence: CDR1 SGHTA, CDR2 FQGNSA. The CDR3 nucleotides read TGTGCCAGCAGCTTAGCGACTGCGGGCCAGCCCCCCTACGAGCAGTACGTC. Translation gives CASSLATAGQPPYEQYV.

This clonotype was seen more than once but under ten times. J is TRBJ1-5 and V is TRBV6-4, with 8 bases identical to TRBD1. Germline V gene lookup returns CDR1 MRHNA and CDR2 SNTAGT. Trimming cost V 6 bases and J 3 bases; bases outside gene matches: 16. This CDR3 has 18 amino acids. In DNA, the CDR3 is TGTGCCAGCAGAGCGGCCCCCCGGGACAGGATCCTCAATCAGCCCCAGCATTTT. Protein: CASRAAPRDRILNQPQHF.

This clonotype has at least ten counts. The chain links TRBV11-2 to TRBJ2-3; D is undetermined. Germline CDR1 is SGHAT and CDR2 is FQNNGV. V was clipped by 0 bases and J by 1 base, with 14 bases between them. The CDR3 loop spans 17 amino acids. The CDR3 nucleotides are TGTGCCAGCAGCTTAGATAGACACAGCTCTCGCACAGATACGCAGTATTTT. It translates to CASSLDRHSSRTDTQYF.

This clonotype was picked up many times. J is TRBJ2-3 and V is TRBV7-9, with TRBD1 identical over 8 bases. After removal of 2 bases from V and 2 bases from J, the junction contained 6 bases not matched to a gene. The CDR3 runs 16 residues. Per the germline V gene, CDR1 is SEHNR and CDR2 is FQNEAQ (reference sequence). CDR3 nucleotides: TGTGCCAGCAGCTTATCCGGCAGGGGGCACACAGATACGCAGTATTTT. It encodes CASSLSGRGHTDTQYF.

The chain recombines TRBV7-8 with TRBJ1-3, with unresolved D. The CDR3 is 14 residues long. CDR1 is SGHVS and CDR2 is FQNEAQ in the germline V gene. The V end was cut by 5 bases, the J end by 2 bases, with 10 bases between. CDR3: CASSSTLPGNTIYF. The CDR3 nucleotides read TGTGCCAGCAGCAGCACACTTCCTGGAAACACCATATATTTT. The full variable domain, completed using reference TRBV7-8 and TRBJ1-3, is GAGVSQSPRYKVAKRGQDVALRCDPISGHVSLFWYQQALGQGPEFLTYFQNEAQLDKSGLPSDRFFAERPEGSVSTLKIQRTQQEDSAVYLCASSSTLPGNTIYFGEGSWLTVV.

Many counts were recorded for this clonotype. A junction boundary mismatches the germline segment, possibly from a read error. This sequence joins TRBV5-1 and TRBJ2-3; no clear D. The CDR3 totals 13 residues. From germline, CDR1 is SGHRS and CDR2 YFSETQ. The chain's CDR3 is CASSLGGTDTQYF. The CDR3 DNA follows: TGTGCCAGCAGTTTAGGAGGCACAGATACGCAGTATTTT.

This clonotype showed up just once. This chain uses TRBV18 with TRBJ2-2; D remains unclear. From germline, CDR1 is KGHSH and CDR2 LQKENI. V was shortened by 6 bases and J by 0 bases, with 14 bases between the two germline ends. This CDR3 contains 16 residues. CDR3 DNA: TGTGCCAGCTCTTCGATTCAGTTCGCGAACACCGGGGAGCTGTTTTTT. Its protein product is CASSSIQFANTGELFF.

The table lists this clonotype with a few counts. This chain links TRBV5-6 with TRBJ1-2; D unresolved. With 4 bases removed from V and 5 bases from J, the gap between germline ends came to 12 bases. The CDR3 covers 13 residues. CDR1 and CDR2 (germline): SGHDT, YYEEEE. CDR3 nucleotides: TGTGCCAGCAGCCGGTCCCTCCCATATGGCTACACCTTC. It translates to CASSRSLPYGYTF.

The table lists this clonotype with a few counts. V is TRBV29-1 and J is TRBJ2-2, with D possibly matching TRBD2 (5 bases). Trimming stripped 5 bases from V and 1 base from J, with 11 bases between. This CDR3 contains 14 residues. The germline V gene has CDR1 SQVTM and CDR2 ANQGSEA. Written as DNA, the CDR3 is TGCAGCGTTATTCCCGGACTGAACACCGGGGAGCTGTTTTTT. Its translation: CSVIPGLNTGELFF.

This clonotype was seen a few times. The V gene is TRBV4-1, the J gene TRBJ2-7, with TRBD1 matching 7 bases. V dropped 4 bases and J dropped 0; count of bases not matched to a gene: 3. The CDR3 runs 14 residues. Germline lookup yields CDR1 MGHRA and CDR2 YSYEKL. CDR3 nucleotides: TGCGCCAGCAGCCTAGGGACAGCCTCCTACGAGCAGTACTTC. Its translation: CASSLGTASYEQYF.

Many counts were recorded for this clonotype. The chain uses TRBV5-1 and TRBJ2-7; TRBD1 aligns across 7 bases. The CDR3 sequence is 15 residues long. V shed 1 base, J shed 3 bases, and the junction held 7 bases outside the gene matches. Germline V gives CDR1 SGHRS, CDR2 YFSETQ. The CDR3: CASSLKPGGLYEQYV. DNA of the CDR3: TGCGCCAGCAGCTTGAAGCCAGGGGGTCTCTACGAGCAGTACGTC.

This clonotype was found a few times. This chain uses TRBV5-6 with TRBJ1-1; D uncertain. With 4 bases removed from V and 2 bases from J, the gap between germline ends came to 15 bases. From germline, CDR1 is SGHDT and CDR2 YYEEEE. The CDR3 loop spans 15 amino acids. CDR3 sequence reads: CASSHRGWGNTEAFF. The DNA of the CDR3 is TGTGCCAGCAGCCACCGAGGATGGGGAAACACTGAAGCTTTCTTT.

The chain recombines TRBV4-2 with TRBJ1-2, with 7 bases identical to TRBD1. Unmatched junction bases numbered 10, after V lost 0 bases and J lost 12 bases. Germline V lookup: CDR1 LGHNA, CDR2 YNFKEQ. The CDR3 is 14 residues long. The CDR3 nucleotides are TGTGCCAGCAGCCAAGAAGGGCGGCAGGGGGGAAACACCTTC. Translated: CASSQEGRQGGNTF.

The chain is built from TRBV4-2 and TRBJ2-5; 9 bases are shared with TRBD1. The ends lost 3 bases at V and 5 bases at J; junction bases unmatched: 16. Germline V gene sequence: CDR1 LGHNA, CDR2 YNFKEQ. This CDR3 is built from 18 residues. The CDR3 protein is CASSHPRGQGLPKETQYF. CDR3 nucleotide sequence: TGTGCCAGCAGCCACCCCCGGGGACAGGGTTTGCCGAAGGAGACCCAGTACTTC.

J is TRBJ2-3 and V is TRBV5-1; 11 positions agree with TRBD1. CDR3 length equals 15 residues. Germline-derived CDR1 and CDR2 are SGHRS and YFSETQ. After removal of 3 bases from V and 6 bases from J, the junction contained 6 bases not matched to a gene. CDR3 DNA: TGCGCCAGCAGCTCTACCGGGACAGGGGGGGATACGCAGTATTTT. It is translated as CASSSTGTGGDTQYF.

The chain links TRBV7-2 to TRBJ1-2, with 7 bases fitting TRBD1. CDR3 length equals 13 residues. Germline V gene sequence: CDR1 SGHTA, CDR2 FQGNSA. The trim removed 4 bases at V and 4 bases at J, leaving 3 bases unmatched. CDR3 sequence: CASSSGQFYGYTF. CDR3 coding DNA: TGTGCCAGCAGCTCGGGACAGTTCTATGGCTACACCTTC.

This CDR3 is CSARGQGGYGYTF. Written as DNA, the CDR3 is TGCAGTGCTAGGGGACAGGGAGGCTATGGCTACACCTTC. The chain has TRBV20-1 and TRBJ1-2; TRBD1 agrees at 9 bases. With 3 bases clipped from V and 4 bases from J, the junction kept 3 bases outside the gene matches. The CDR3 covers 13 residues. From germline, CDR1 is DFQATT and CDR2 SNEGSKA (reference sequence).

This clonotype was picked up many times. This CDR3 is CSVEDLTRDTQYF. DNA of the CDR3: TGCAGCGTTGAAGATTTGACCAGGGATACGCAGTATTTT. V and J are TRBV29-1 and TRBJ2-3; D is unclear. The CDR3 extends over 13 amino acids. Trimming took 0 bases from V and 6 from J, leaving 10 bases between them. CDR1 and CDR2 (germline): SQVTM, ANQGSEA.

The chain carries TRBV25-1 and TRBJ1-2; D is undetermined. The V gene's germline CDR1 is MGHDK and CDR2 SYGVNS. Deletions cut 6 bases from V and 11 bases from J, with 10 bases between. This CDR3 has 10 amino acids. As DNA, the CDR3 is TGTGCCAGCAGCGCCGGGGAGTACACCTTC. Amino acid sequence: CASSAGEYTF.

In the case of this clonotype: A read error may produce the germline difference seen at one junction end. This chain joins TRBV5-1 and TRBJ1-5, with no clear D. Germline V lookup: CDR1 SGHRS, CDR2 YFSETQ. The CDR3 contains 13 residues. CDR3 nucleotide sequence: TGCGCCAGCAGCTTGAAAGGAAATCAGCCCCGGCATTTT. It codes for CASSLKGNQPRHF.

J is TRBJ1-5 and V is TRBV20-1; D gene uncertain. Deletions cut 4 bases from V and 2 bases from J, with 9 bases between. Germline V gives CDR1 DFQATT, CDR2 SNEGSKA (reference sequence). This CDR3 has 13 amino acids. For the CDR3, the DNA is TGCAGTGCTACCCGGACCCGCAATCAGCCCCAGCATTTT. Translated, it gives CSATRTRNQPQHF.

This clonotype has more than one count but fewer than ten. V and J are TRBV4-1 and TRBJ2-5, with D perhaps given as TRBD1 or TRBD2 (5 bases each). The CDR3 runs to 15 residues. CDR1 is MGHRA and CDR2 is YSYEKL in the germline V gene. Trimming pared 0 bases from V and 2 bases from J, leaving 10 bases between. In DNA form, the CDR3 reads TGCGCCAGCAGCCAAGATTCGAGGGGTCAAGAGACCCAGTACTTC. The encoded protein is CASSQDSRGQETQYF.

This clonotype was seen more than once but under ten times. The chain uses TRBV20-1 and TRBJ2-1; 8 bases are a match to TRBD1. CDR1 DFQATT and CDR2 SNEGSKA come from the germline V gene (reference sequence). The CDR3 is 13 amino acids. The CDR3 here is CTPRPRGLDEQFF. The CDR3, as DNA: TGCACCCCGAGGCCCAGGGGGCTCGATGAGCAGTTCTTC.